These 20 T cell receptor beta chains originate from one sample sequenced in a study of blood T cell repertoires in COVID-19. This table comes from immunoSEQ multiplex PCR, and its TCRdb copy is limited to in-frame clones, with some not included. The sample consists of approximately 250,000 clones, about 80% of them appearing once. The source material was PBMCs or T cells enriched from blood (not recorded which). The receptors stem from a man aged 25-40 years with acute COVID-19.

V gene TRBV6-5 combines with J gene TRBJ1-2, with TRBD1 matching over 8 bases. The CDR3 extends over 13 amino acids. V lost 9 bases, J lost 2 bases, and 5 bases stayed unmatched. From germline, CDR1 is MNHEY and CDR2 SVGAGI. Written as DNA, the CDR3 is TGTGCCAGTTACGGACAGGGCAACTATGGCTACACCTTC. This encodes CASYGQGNYGYTF.

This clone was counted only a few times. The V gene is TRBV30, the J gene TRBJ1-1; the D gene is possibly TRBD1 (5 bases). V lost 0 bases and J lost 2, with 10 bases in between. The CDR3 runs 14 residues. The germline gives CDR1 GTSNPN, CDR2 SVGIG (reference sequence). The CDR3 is CAWSVRGGNTEAFF. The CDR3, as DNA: TGTGCCTGGAGTGTACGGGGGGGTAACACTGAAGCTTTCTTT.

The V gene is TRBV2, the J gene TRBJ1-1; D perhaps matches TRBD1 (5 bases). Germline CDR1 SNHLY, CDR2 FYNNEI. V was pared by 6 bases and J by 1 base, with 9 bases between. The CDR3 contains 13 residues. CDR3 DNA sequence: TGTGCCAGCAGGACACAGGCGAACACTGAAGCTTTCTTT. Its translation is CASRTQANTEAFF.

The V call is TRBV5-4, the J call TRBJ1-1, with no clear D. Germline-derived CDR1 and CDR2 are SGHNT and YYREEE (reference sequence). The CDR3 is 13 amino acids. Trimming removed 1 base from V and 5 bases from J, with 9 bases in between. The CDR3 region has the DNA TGTGCCAGCAGCTTGCTCGGCGGGACTGAAGCTTTCTTT. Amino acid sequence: CASSLLGGTEAFF.

The CDR3 DNA follows: TGTGCCAGCAGCTTGACAGGCACCGCCCGGGCCCAGCATTTT. This sequence encodes CASSLTGTARAQHF. The chain couples TRBV11-2 to TRBJ1-5; the D gene is possibly TRBD1 (6 bases). This CDR3 contains 14 residues. Trimming removed 3 bases from V and 11 bases from J, with 17 bases in between. Germline CDR1 and CDR2: SGHAT and FQNNGV.

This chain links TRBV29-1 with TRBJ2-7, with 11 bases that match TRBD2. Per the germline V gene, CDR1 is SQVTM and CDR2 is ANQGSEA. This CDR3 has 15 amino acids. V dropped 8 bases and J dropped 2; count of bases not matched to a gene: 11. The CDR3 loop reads CSIKTGTSGAYEQYV. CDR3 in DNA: TGCAGCATAAAGACCGGGACTAGCGGAGCCTACGAGCAGTACGTC.

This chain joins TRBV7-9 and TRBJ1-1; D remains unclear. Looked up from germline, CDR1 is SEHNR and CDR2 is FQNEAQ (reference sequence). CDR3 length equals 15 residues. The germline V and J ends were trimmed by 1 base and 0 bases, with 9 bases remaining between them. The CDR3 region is CASSLERLMNTEAFF. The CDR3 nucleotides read TGTGCCAGCAGCTTAGAGCGACTTATGAACACTGAAGCTTTCTTT.

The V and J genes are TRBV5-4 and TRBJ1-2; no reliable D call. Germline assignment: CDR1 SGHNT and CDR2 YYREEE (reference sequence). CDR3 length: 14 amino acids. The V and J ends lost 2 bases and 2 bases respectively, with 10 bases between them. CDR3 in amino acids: CASSLSGLNYGYTF. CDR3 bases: TGTGCCAGCAGCTTAAGCGGCTTAAACTATGGCTACACCTTC.

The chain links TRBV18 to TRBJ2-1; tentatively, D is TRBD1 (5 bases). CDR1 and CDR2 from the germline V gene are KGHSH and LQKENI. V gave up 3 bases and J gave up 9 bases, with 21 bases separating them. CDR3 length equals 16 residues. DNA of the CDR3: TGTGCCAGCTCACCCGCTAGGGATCTAAGGGGTTTTGAGCAGTTCTTC. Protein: CASSPARDLRGFEQFF.

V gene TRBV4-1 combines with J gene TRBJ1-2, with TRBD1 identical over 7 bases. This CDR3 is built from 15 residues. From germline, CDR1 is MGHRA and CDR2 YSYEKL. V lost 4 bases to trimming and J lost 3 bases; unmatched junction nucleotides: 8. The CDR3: CASSPQTGSDYGYTF. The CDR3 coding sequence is TGCGCCAGCAGCCCCCAGACAGGGTCCGACTATGGCTACACCTTC.

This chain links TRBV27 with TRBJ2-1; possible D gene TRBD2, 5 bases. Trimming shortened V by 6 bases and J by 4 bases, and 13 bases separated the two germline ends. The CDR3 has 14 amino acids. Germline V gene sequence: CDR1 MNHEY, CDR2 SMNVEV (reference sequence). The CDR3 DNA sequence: TGTGCCAGCAGGAACTTGCGGGCGTACAATGAGCAGTTCTTC. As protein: CASRNLRAYNEQFF.

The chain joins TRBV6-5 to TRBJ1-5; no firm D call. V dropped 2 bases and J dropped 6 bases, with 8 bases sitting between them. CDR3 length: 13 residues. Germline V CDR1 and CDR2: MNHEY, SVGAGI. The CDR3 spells CASSYREGQPQHF. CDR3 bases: TGTGCCAGCAGTTACAGGGAGGGTCAGCCCCAGCATTTT.

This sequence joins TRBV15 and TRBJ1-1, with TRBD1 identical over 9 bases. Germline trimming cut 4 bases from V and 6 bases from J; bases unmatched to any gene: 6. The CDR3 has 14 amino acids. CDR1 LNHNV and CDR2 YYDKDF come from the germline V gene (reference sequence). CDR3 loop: CATSIQGAIAEAFF. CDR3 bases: TGTGCCACCAGCATACAGGGGGCTATAGCTGAAGCTTTCTTT.

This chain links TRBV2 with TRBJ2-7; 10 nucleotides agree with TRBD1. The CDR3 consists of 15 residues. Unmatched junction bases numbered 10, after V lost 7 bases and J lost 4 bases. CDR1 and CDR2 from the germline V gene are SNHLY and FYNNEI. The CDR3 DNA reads TGTGCCAGCACCCACGGGGGGACAGGGGATTACGAGCAGTACGTC. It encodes CASTHGGTGDYEQYV.

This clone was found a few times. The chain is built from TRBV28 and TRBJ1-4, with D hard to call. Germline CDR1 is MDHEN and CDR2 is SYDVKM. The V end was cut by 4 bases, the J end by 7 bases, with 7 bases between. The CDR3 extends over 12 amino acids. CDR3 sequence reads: CASSYSTEKLFF. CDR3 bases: TGTGCCAGCAGTTATAGTACTGAAAAACTGTTTTTT.

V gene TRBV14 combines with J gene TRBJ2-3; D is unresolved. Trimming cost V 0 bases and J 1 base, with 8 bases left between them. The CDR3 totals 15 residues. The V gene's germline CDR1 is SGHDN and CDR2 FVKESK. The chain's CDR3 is CASSQEAGGTDTQYF. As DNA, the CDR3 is TGTGCCAGCAGCCAAGAAGCAGGTGGCACAGATACGCAGTATTTT.

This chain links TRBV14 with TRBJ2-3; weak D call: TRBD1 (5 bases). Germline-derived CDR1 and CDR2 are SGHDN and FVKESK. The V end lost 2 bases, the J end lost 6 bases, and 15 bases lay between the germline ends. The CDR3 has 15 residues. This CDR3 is CASSQTIPSGDTQYF. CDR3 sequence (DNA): TGTGCCAGCAGCCAAACTATCCCCTCAGGGGATACGCAGTATTTT.

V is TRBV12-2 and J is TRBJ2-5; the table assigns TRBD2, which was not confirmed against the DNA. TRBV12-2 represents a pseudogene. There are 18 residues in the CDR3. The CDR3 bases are TGTGCAAGTCGCTTCCCCGGGACTAGCGGGGGGGCTTGGGAGACCCAGTACTTC. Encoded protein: CASRFPGTSGGAWETQYF.

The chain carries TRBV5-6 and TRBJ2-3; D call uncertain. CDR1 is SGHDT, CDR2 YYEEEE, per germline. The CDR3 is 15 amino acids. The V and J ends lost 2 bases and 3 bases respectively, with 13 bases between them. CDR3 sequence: CASSFTGFGTDTQYF. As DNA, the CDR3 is TGTGCCAGCAGCTTCACCGGGTTTGGTACAGATACGCAGTATTTT.

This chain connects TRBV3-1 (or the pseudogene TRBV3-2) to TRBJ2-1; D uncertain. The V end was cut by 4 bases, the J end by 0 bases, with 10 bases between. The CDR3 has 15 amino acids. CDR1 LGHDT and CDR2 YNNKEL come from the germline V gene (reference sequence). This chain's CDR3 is CASSPNLGSYNEQFF. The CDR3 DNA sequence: TGTGCCAGCAGCCCGAACCTCGGCTCCTACAATGAGCAGTTCTTC.